This passage covers 27 T cell receptor beta chains from one sample sequenced in a study of blood T cell repertoires in COVID-19. Profiling relied on immunoSEQ multiplex PCR, and the TCRdb table lists in-frame clones only, not all of them. The sample records about 250,000 clones, about 88% being singletons. Input material: peripheral blood. The source of these receptors is a woman in her 40s who had recovered from COVID-19.

The chain joins TRBV9 to TRBJ1-1, with 7 bases identical to TRBD1. The trim removed 9 bases at V and 5 bases at J, leaving 10 bases unmatched. The CDR3 spans 13 residues. Germline CDR1 is SGDLS and CDR2 is YYNGEE. CDR3 sequence reads: CATGAGGSTEAFF. The CDR3 region has the DNA TGTGCCACGGGGGCAGGGGGATCGACTGAAGCTTTCTTT.

The V call is TRBV2, the J call TRBJ2-1; 7 nucleotides agree with TRBD1. The germline CDR1 and CDR2 sequences are SNHLY and FYNNEI. The V segment lost 8 bases and the J segment 3 bases; nucleotides outside the gene matches: 4. The CDR3 covers 13 residues. The CDR3 sequence: CASWDRRYNEQFF. In nucleotides, the CDR3 is TGTGCCAGCTGGGACAGACGCTACAATGAGCAGTTCTTC.

This clone was counted between two and nine times. The rearrangement uses TRBV19 and TRBJ2-2; D possibly corresponds to TRBD1 (5 bases). The ends were cut back, 3 bases at V and 2 bases at J, with 7 bases in the middle. This CDR3 has 14 residues. The V gene's germline CDR1 is LNHDA and CDR2 SQIVND (reference sequence). As DNA, the CDR3 is TGTGCCAGTAGTATGGGGCTAAACACCGGGGAGCTGTTTTTT. Its protein is CASSMGLNTGELFF.

This clone has a single count. The V and J genes are TRBV19 and TRBJ2-2, with 11 bases that match TRBD2. V gave up 1 base and J gave up 6 bases; unmatched junction bases: 4. Germline V CDR1 and CDR2: LNHDA, SQIVND (reference sequence). The CDR3 is 16 amino acids. As DNA, the CDR3 is TGTGCCAGTAGTATAGTTCGGACTAGCGGGCCCGGGGAGCTGTTTTTT. Amino acids: CASSIVRTSGPGELFF.

The V call is TRBV2, the J call TRBJ1-6, with 7 positions matching TRBD1. J gave up 5 bases and V 6 bases, and 7 bases lay outside the gene matches. CDR1 is SNHLY, CDR2 FYNNEI, per germline. The CDR3 consists of 15 residues. CDR3 sequence (DNA): TGTGCCAGCAGGCTGACAGGGATTAATAATTCACCCCTCCACTTT. Protein sequence: CASRLTGINNSPLHF.

This clone was detected only once. This chain connects TRBV7-6 to TRBJ2-1, with 8 nucleotides matching TRBD2. V lost 5 bases and J lost 7; bases outside the gene matches: 10. Germline V gives CDR1 SGHVS, CDR2 FNYEAQ. The CDR3 sequence is 15 residues long. CDR3 sequence reads: CASSLRLAMGNEQFF. The CDR3 bases are TGTGCCAGCAGCCTAAGACTAGCGATGGGGAATGAGCAGTTCTTC.

The chain recombines TRBV28 with TRBJ2-5; D is perhaps TRBD1 (6 bases). This CDR3 has 13 residues. Germline lookup yields CDR1 MDHEN and CDR2 SYDVKM. The ends were cut back, 1 base at V and 5 bases at J, with 8 bases in the middle. For the CDR3, the DNA is TGTGCCAGCAGTTTATACCAGGGGGAGACCCAGTACTTC. Its translation: CASSLYQGETQYF.

The J gene is TRBJ1-2, the V gene TRBV7-8; D gene ambiguous. CDR3 length: 14 amino acids. V was cut by 5 bases and J by 3 bases, with 13 bases left in between. Germline values: CDR1 SGHVS, CDR2 FQNEAQ. The DNA for the CDR3 is TGTGCCAGCAGCCTAAGTGGTCAGGACTATGGCTACACCTTC. It translates to CASSLSGQDYGYTF.

The chain joins TRBV9 to TRBJ1-6, with D maybe TRBD1 (6 bases). Germline V gene data show CDR1 as SGDLS and CDR2 as YYNGEE. The CDR3 runs to 15 residues. Between the trimmed V and J ends, which lost 3 bases and 8 bases, there was a span of 15 bases. CDR3: CASSAQGHLDSPLHF. The CDR3 DNA follows: TGTGCCAGCAGCGCCCAGGGACACTTGGATTCACCCCTCCACTTT.

This clone was seen once. The chain links TRBV7-6 to TRBJ1-5, with 9 bases that match TRBD1. Germline V gives CDR1 SGHVS, CDR2 FNYEAQ. With 0 bases clipped from V and 4 bases from J, the junction kept 7 bases outside the gene matches. CDR3 length: 17 residues. The CDR3, as DNA: TGTGCCAGCAGCTTAGCGACTTCCGGGACAGGGAATCAGCCCCAGCATTTT. It codes for CASSLATSGTGNQPQHF.

This clone was seen a single time. The rearrangement uses TRBV28 and TRBJ1-6; possibly TRBD1 for D (6 bases). Germline loops: CDR1 MDHEN, CDR2 SYDVKM. V was pared by 6 bases and J by 7 bases, with 16 bases between. The CDR3 totals 15 residues. CDR3 DNA sequence: TGTGCCAGCAGCTCTCACGGGGGGCCAAATTCACCCCTCCACTTT. This sequence encodes CASSSHGGPNSPLHF.

The chain couples TRBV24-1 to TRBJ2-3; 10 nucleotides match TRBD2. Unmatched junction bases numbered 7, after V lost 7 bases and J lost 4 bases. The length of the CDR3 is 15 residues. Germline lookup yields CDR1 KGHDR and CDR2 SFDVKD. The CDR3 protein is CATSLAGAPPDTQYF. For the CDR3, the DNA is TGTGCCACCAGCCTAGCGGGAGCCCCCCCAGATACGCAGTATTTT.

The chain has TRBV7-6 and TRBJ2-3; 13 bases map to TRBD2. This CDR3 comprises 15 residues. Germline V gene sequence: CDR1 SGHVS, CDR2 FNYEAQ. The V and J ends lost 5 bases and 3 bases, in that order; junction bases with no gene match: 2. The CDR3 nucleotides read TGTGCCAGCAGCGTGGGACTAGCGGGAACAGATACGCAGTATTTT. Translated, it gives CASSVGLAGTDTQYF.

This clone came up once. The genes are TRBV29-1 and TRBJ2-7, with 9 bases identical to TRBD1. The CDR3 sequence is 14 residues long. CDR1 and CDR2 from the germline V gene are SQVTM and ANQGSEA. The V gene end was trimmed by 6 bases and the J gene end by 3 bases; junction bases not matched to a gene: 9. The CDR3 DNA is TGCAGCGTGGGTCCCGGGACAGGGAACTACGAGCAGTACTTC. Amino acid sequence: CSVGPGTGNYEQYF.

J is TRBJ1-2 and V is TRBV2; 12 nucleotides line up with TRBD1. The CDR3 is 17 residues long. Trimming removed 6 bases from V and 7 bases from J; junction bases left unmatched: 15. Germline CDR1 and CDR2: SNHLY and FYNNEI. The CDR3 spells CASSRTRDRGRSGGYTF. The CDR3 nucleotides are TGTGCCAGCAGCCGAACCCGGGACAGGGGGCGGAGCGGTGGCTACACCTTC.

V gene TRBV7-2 combines with J gene TRBJ1-2; 8 positions agree with TRBD1. V was pared by 5 bases and J by 6 bases, with 8 bases of the junction left unmatched. Germline loops: CDR1 SGHTA, CDR2 FQGNSA. CDR3 length equals 14 residues. For the CDR3, the DNA is TGTGCCAGCAGCCCGGGGCAGGGGGCCAATGGCTACACCTTC. Its translation: CASSPGQGANGYTF.

The gene calls are TRBV27 and TRBJ2-5; 7 positions match TRBD1. This CDR3 has 14 amino acids. Looked up from germline, CDR1 is MNHEY and CDR2 is SMNVEV (reference sequence). Trimming took 3 bases from V and 5 from J; bases not matched to a gene: 6. The CDR3, as DNA: TGTGCCAGCAGTTTTATGAGGGGGCGGGAGACCCAGTACTTC. Its protein product is CASSFMRGRETQYF.

The chain joins TRBV9 to TRBJ2-5, with D possibly matching TRBD1 (6 bases). The CDR3 consists of 14 residues. The germline V gene encodes CDR1 SGDLS and CDR2 YYNGEE. The V end lost 5 bases, the J end lost 4 bases, and 15 bases lay between the germline ends. This CDR3 is CASSGTGFGETQYF. CDR3 nucleotides: TGTGCCAGCAGTGGAACAGGGTTTGGAGAGACCCAGTACTTC.

The chain has TRBV5-8 and TRBJ1-4, with 10 bases identical to TRBD1. Germline loops: CDR1 SGHTS, CDR2 YDEGEE. With V trimmed by 4 bases and J by 8 bases, 11 bases remained unmatched. This CDR3 has 16 amino acids. Here the CDR3 reads CASSVPGQGLGEKLFF. In nucleotides, the CDR3 is TGTGCCAGCAGCGTCCCGGGACAGGGGTTGGGAGAAAAACTGTTTTTT.

The chain combines TRBV29-1 with TRBJ2-1; a possible D gene is TRBD1 (6 bases). The CDR3 runs to 13 residues. V was trimmed by 6 bases and J by 0 bases, leaving 9 bases between them. Germline assignment: CDR1 SQVTM and CDR2 ANQGSEA. CDR3 sequence: CSVGGSSYNEQFF. The DNA for the CDR3 is TGCAGCGTAGGGGGTAGCTCCTACAATGAGCAGTTCTTC.

The V call is TRBV4-2, the J call TRBJ2-1; 8 positions agree with TRBD1. The CDR3 sequence is 15 residues long. The ends lost 4 bases at V and 4 bases at J; junction bases unmatched: 6. CDR1 is LGHNA, CDR2 YNFKEQ, per germline. The CDR3 bases are TGTGCCAGCAGCCCGGACAGGGAGACGTACAATGAGCAGTTCTTC. Amino acids: CASSPDRETYNEQFF.

The genes are TRBV9 and TRBJ2-3; D perhaps matches TRBD1 (6 bases). CDR1 is SGDLS, CDR2 YYNGEE, per germline. Trimming took 3 bases from V and 4 from J, leaving 12 bases between them. The CDR3 covers 14 residues. CDR3 loop: CASSAGASADTQYF. In DNA, the CDR3 is TGTGCCAGCAGCGCAGGGGCCAGCGCAGATACGCAGTATTTT.

V is TRBV19 and J is TRBJ2-7; TRBD1 agrees at 10 bases. CDR3 length equals 15 residues. From germline, CDR1 is LNHDA and CDR2 SQIVND (reference sequence). V dropped 6 bases and J dropped 3; count of bases not matched to a gene: 8. CDR3 sequence: CASSPDRGQIYEQYF. In DNA form, the CDR3 reads TGTGCCAGTAGCCCCGACAGGGGGCAGATCTACGAGCAGTACTTC.

There are a few counts of this clone. Other DNA sequences in the sample encode the same CDR3. The chain employs TRBV19 and TRBJ1-5; D is perhaps TRBD1 (6 bases). Germline V CDR1 and CDR2: LNHDA, SQIVND (reference sequence). The V end was cut by 5 bases, the J end by 4 bases, with 9 bases between. The CDR3 is made up of 13 amino acids. The CDR3 region is CASSLQGNQPQHF. The DNA of the CDR3 is TGTGCCAGTAGTCTACAGGGAAATCAGCCCCAGCATTTT.

This clone was counted at least ten times. The rearrangement links TRBV7-9 to TRBJ2-5, with 11 positions matching TRBD1. The junction had 3 bases not matched to a gene; V was cut back by 3 bases and J by 3 bases. The CDR3 consists of 15 residues. Germline V gives CDR1 SEHNR, CDR2 FQNEAQ (reference sequence). Written as DNA, the CDR3 is TGTGCCAGCAGCTTCGGGACAGGGGGTAAAGAGACCCAGTACTTC. The encoded protein is CASSFGTGGKETQYF.

The chain combines TRBV9 with TRBJ2-3, with 9 bases matching TRBD2. The CDR3 length is 17 residues. Germline lookup yields CDR1 SGDLS and CDR2 YYNGEE. The V and J ends lost 1 base and 3 bases, in that order; junction bases with no gene match: 9. The CDR3 DNA reads as TGTGCCAGCAGCGTAAGCCCGACTAGCGGTGGTACAGATACGCAGTATTTT. Translation: CASSVSPTSGGTDTQYF.

This clone was seen a single time. V is TRBV7-8 and J is TRBJ2-1; 10 positions match TRBD2. CDR3 length equals 18 residues. Germline loops: CDR1 SGHVS, CDR2 FQNEAQ. V trimming: 5 bases; J trimming: 0 bases; junction bases outside the gene matches: 10. In DNA form, the CDR3 reads TGTGCCAGCAGCCATGGGCTAGCGGGGGAAAGCTCCTACAATGAGCAGTTCTTC. This translates into CASSHGLAGESSYNEQFF.